These T cell receptor beta chains were read from a single sample in a study of blood T cell repertoires in COVID-19. Sequenced by immunoSEQ multiplex PCR; TCRdb stores in-frame clones only, minus some. Of about 64,000 clones in the sample, approximately 80% were seen once. Source material: peripheral blood. These receptors were taken from a man aged 60 to 69 with COVID-19, enrolled during active disease. CDR3s include the opening cysteine and the closing phenylalanine or tryptophan.

v_call | cdr3_aa
TRBV4-1 | CASSLQSDSPLHF
TRBV3-1/TRBV3-2 | CASSQDPPSGGREETQYF
TRBV29-1 | CSVGRQETQYF
TRBV19 | CASSIISGGFDQPQHF
TRBV4-1 | CASSPQGSQETQYF
TRBV27 | CASSLYLAGVDTQYF
TRBV19 | CASSMVPGGGDQPQHF
TRBV10-2 | CASSAAGGTDTQYF
TRBV2 | CASRESGGPEETQYF
TRBV10-3 | CATTQKQASQETQYF
TRBV5-4 | CASSFRGADTEAFF
TRBV9 | CASSAGPNTEAFF
TRBV6-5 | CASTLTPRDNQPQHF
TRBV6-5 | CASYRGGNEAFF
TRBV5-1 | CASSLVSGSDTQYF
TRBV7-2 | CASSTRATSGRNEQFF
TRBV3-1/TRBV3-2 | CASSQGQPSEQFF
TRBV27 | CASSLFPRLAGGNEQFF
TRBV6-1 | CASSEAWRGTQTHPSYEQYF
TRBV6-5 | CASSYGGSNQPQHF
TRBV30 | CAWTNGLAGYEQFF
TRBV4-2 | CASSQEASSTQYF
TRBV5-1 | CASSLANGLAGGEQFF
TRBV19 | CASSPPRQRDTGELFF
TRBV2 | CASSESRLDRRFGYTF
TRBV6-5 | CASKLTSGVPYEQYF
TRBV9 | CASTRGVSPSTETQYF
TRBV27 | CASSLTGQGATDTQYF
TRBV10-3 | CAIRQGAKSSNEQFF
TRBV9 | CASSVDGHSTVGELFF
TRBV19 | CASSMGQIKNIQYF
TRBV6-5 | CASSYSGGGTTDTQYF
TRBV29-1 | CSVELDTQYF
TRBV7-2 | CASSPGPLEADTQYF
TRBV24-1 | CATSDSGVYEQFF
TRBV30 | CAWSLSGRGDTQYF
TRBV5-1 | CASSSTSGRSYEQYF
TRBV5-1 | CASSWQPNTEAFF
TRBV7-9 | CASSRAGGAETQYF
TRBV5-1 | CASSATSGSGEQFF
TRBV21-1 | CASSNKEAQYF
TRBV5-6 | CASSLTGLNTEAFF
TRBV7-9 | CASRPGGRASEQFF
TRBV7-9 | CASSLSGEDTIYF
TRBV9 | CASSESPGQGPEQFF